The 28 T cell receptor beta chains below come from one sample, sequenced in a study of cytomegalovirus exposure and HLA in healthy donors. Vbeta (60) and Jbeta (13) primers were used in the PCR. Clones were read by immunoSEQ multiplex PCR, and TCRdb kept only the in-frame ones, dropping some. This table has 63,000 or so clones, 70% to 85% appearing once. Sample: PBMCs. The receptors shown here come from a woman younger than 45 in good health and CMV-seronegative.

V gene TRBV27 combines with J gene TRBJ1-6; D possibly corresponds to TRBD1 (5 bases). The CDR3 consists of 15 residues. From germline, CDR1 is MNHEY and CDR2 SMNVEV (reference sequence). Trimming left V 5 bases short and J 10 bases short, with 18 bases between. CDR3 amino acids: CASSLGQGFESPLHF. CDR3 coding DNA: TGTGCCAGCAGTCTAGGGCAGGGATTTGAGTCACCCCTCCACTTT.

This chain connects TRBV6-6 to TRBJ1-3; weak D call: TRBD1 (5 bases). CDR3 size: 14 residues. V lost 6 bases and J lost 2, with 11 bases in between. Germline loops: CDR1 MNHNY, CDR2 SVGAGI (reference sequence). CDR3 amino acids: CASRDGGTGNTIYF. In DNA form, the CDR3 reads TGTGCCAGCAGGGATGGGGGGACTGGAAACACCATATATTTT.

The genes are TRBV29-1 and TRBJ1-1; D is uncertain. The V and J ends lost 4 bases and 5 bases respectively, with 8 bases between them. From germline, CDR1 is SQVTM and CDR2 ANQGSEA. The CDR3 is made up of 11 amino acids. CDR3 residues: CSVAGWTEAFF. CDR3 nucleotide sequence: TGCAGCGTTGCGGGATGGACTGAAGCTTTCTTT.

The gene calls are TRBV11-2 and TRBJ1-2; no clear D. CDR1 and CDR2 from the germline V gene are SGHAT and FQNNGV. This CDR3 is 13 amino acids long. Between the trimmed V and J ends, which lost 1 base and 0 bases, there was a span of 3 bases. CDR3 DNA sequence: TGTGCCAGCAGCTTAGGGCCTAACTATGGCTACACCTTC. Translated: CASSLGPNYGYTF.

The V call is TRBV2, the J call TRBJ2-7, with TRBD2 identical over 10 bases. There are 13 residues in the CDR3. Germline V gives CDR1 SNHLY, CDR2 FYNNEI. Losses at the gene ends were 8 bases for V and 5 bases for J; bases not matched to a gene: 6. Written as DNA, the CDR3 is TGTGCCAGCTCTAGCGGGGGTCTCGACGAGCAGTACTTC. This sequence encodes CASSSGGLDEQYF.

CDR3: CASSRGQGVVGSNQPQHF. CDR3 sequence (DNA): TGTGCCAGCAGCCGGGGACAGGGGGTGGTTGGTAGCAATCAGCCCCAGCATTTT. This rearrangement joins TRBV7-9 to TRBJ1-5; 11 bases are shared with TRBD1. CDR3 size: 18 residues. With 5 bases clipped from V and 0 bases from J, the junction kept 9 bases outside the gene matches. Germline CDR1 is SEHNR and CDR2 is FQNEAQ (reference sequence).

The genes are TRBV27 and TRBJ1-2; 8 bases agree with TRBD1. This CDR3 has 13 amino acids. V lost 4 bases to trimming and J lost 4 bases; unmatched junction nucleotides: 2. The germline V gene has CDR1 MNHEY and CDR2 SMNVEV (reference sequence). This CDR3 is CASSWTGRYGYTF. The DNA for the CDR3 is TGTGCCAGCAGTTGGACAGGGCGCTATGGCTACACCTTC.

For the CDR3, the DNA is TGTGCCAGCAGCTTGTACGGCGGGAGACCGCTCGGGAATGAGCAGTTCTTC. Amino acids: CASSLYGGRPLGNEQFF. The rearrangement links TRBV5-8 to TRBJ2-1; TRBD2 matches 7 bases. Trimming cost V 1 base and J 7 bases; bases outside gene matches: 14. Germline V CDR1 and CDR2: SGHTS, YDEGEE. CDR3 length: 17 amino acids.

Details on this clone: Relative to the germline gene, one junction end is altered; a read error may explain this. This chain uses TRBV2 with TRBJ2-5; perhaps TRBD1 as D (6 bases). This CDR3 is built from 14 residues. Germline lookup yields CDR1 SNHLY and CDR2 FYNNEI. The CDR3 here is CASSDRTAQQTQYF. CDR3 sequence (DNA): TGTGCCAGCAGTGATAGGACAGCCCAACAGACCCAGTACTTC.

This clone was seen once. At one end, the junction sequence differs from germline, possibly due to a read error. The chain is built from TRBV2 and TRBJ2-5; no clear D. Germline CDR1 and CDR2: SNHLY and FYNNEI. The CDR3 runs 14 residues. The CDR3 reads CVSTLSWYQETQYF. The CDR3 coding sequence is TGTGTCAGCACTCTATCGTGGTACCAAGAGACCCAGTACTTC. Full variable domain (outside the CDR3, taken from reference TRBV2 and TRBJ2-5): EPEVTQTPSHQVTQMGQEVILRCVPISNHLYFYWYRQILGQKVEFLVSFYNNEISEKSEIFDDQFSVERPDGSNFTLKIRSTKLEDSAMYFCVSTLSWYQETQYFGPGTRLLVL.

The V call is TRBV29-1, the J call TRBJ1-1; D is unclear. The length of the CDR3 is 14 residues. Deletions cut 4 bases from V and 0 bases from J, with 12 bases between. Germline values: CDR1 SQVTM, CDR2 ANQGSEA. CDR3 nucleotide sequence: TGCAGCGTTGTAGGGTACGGGATGAACACTGAAGCTTTCTTT. Encoded protein: CSVVGYGMNTEAFF.

The chain recombines TRBV6-4 with TRBJ2-1; 9 positions match TRBD1. The length of the CDR3 is 15 residues. From germline, CDR1 is MRHNA and CDR2 SNTAGT. With 0 bases clipped from V and 9 bases from J, the junction kept 6 bases outside the gene matches. CDR3 nucleotide sequence: TGTGCCAGCAGTGACTCAGGACAGGGGCTGGGTGAGCAGTTCTTC. This translates into CASSDSGQGLGEQFF.

This clone was observed a few times. This sequence joins TRBV6-1 and TRBJ2-7; TRBD2 is a possible D gene (5 bases). Trimming took 7 bases from V and 1 from J, leaving 17 bases between them. CDR3 length: 15 amino acids. Germline CDR1 MNHNS, CDR2 SASEGT. DNA for the CDR3: TGTGCCAGCAACCGGGGAACAGTTAAATCCTACGAGCAGTACTTC. It translates to CASNRGTVKSYEQYF.

The V gene is TRBV15, the J gene TRBJ1-5; perhaps TRBD1 as D (5 bases). V was trimmed by 7 bases and J by 3 bases, leaving 16 bases between them. CDR3 length: 15 amino acids. Germline loops: CDR1 LNHNV, CDR2 YYDKDF (reference sequence). The CDR3 nucleotides read TGTGCCACCACCAAGGGAACAGGCTACAATCAGCCCCAGCATTTT. Its protein is CATTKGTGYNQPQHF.

The chain links TRBV27 to TRBJ1-5; possibly TRBD1 for D (6 bases). CDR3 length: 15 residues. V lost 5 bases and J lost 1, with 12 bases in between. CDR1 is MNHEY, CDR2 SMNVEV, per germline (reference sequence). The CDR3 loop is CASSPQGGSNQPQHF. Here the CDR3 DNA reads TGTGCCAGCAGTCCACAGGGAGGGAGCAATCAGCCCCAGCATTTT.

This clone was detected once. For the CDR3, the DNA is TGTGCCTGGAGCCGAGACGGGTCGGGAAACACCATATATTTT. It specifies CAWSRDGSGNTIYF. The chain has TRBV30 and TRBJ1-3, with D unresolved. Between the trimmed V and J ends, which lost 3 bases and 4 bases, there was a span of 13 bases. The CDR3 has 14 amino acids. Germline CDR1 GTSNPN, CDR2 SVGIG (reference sequence).

The V call is TRBV7-2, the J call TRBJ1-2; D possibly corresponds to TRBD1 (6 bases). There are 14 residues in the CDR3. The ends were cut back, 6 bases at V and 6 bases at J, with 17 bases in the middle. CDR1 and CDR2 (germline): SGHTA, FQGNSA. The CDR3 bases are TGTGCCAGCAGATCGCAGGGGATGGAGAATGGCTACACCTTC. Its translation is CASRSQGMENGYTF.

The CDR3 DNA follows: TGTGCCAGCTCACCAATTGCCGGTGAAGCTTTCTTT. This encodes CASSPIAGEAFF. This chain links TRBV18 with TRBJ1-1, with D hard to call. Germline V gives CDR1 KGHSH, CDR2 LQKENI. CDR3 length equals 12 residues. The V gene lost 2 bases and the J gene lost 7 bases, with 8 bases spanning the gap.

This clone occurred once. This sequence joins TRBV2 and TRBJ1-5; 10 bases are shared with TRBD1. Trimming at V came to 2 bases and at J to 4 bases, leaving 11 bases not matched to a gene. CDR1 and CDR2 (germline): SNHLY, FYNNEI. The CDR3 extends over 18 amino acids. In DNA form, the CDR3 reads TGTGCCAGCAGTGAATCCGGGACAGGGGTTGATTGGAATCAGCCCCAGCATTTT. Amino acid sequence: CASSESGTGVDWNQPQHF. Supplemented by reference TRBV2 and TRBJ1-5, the full variable domain reads EPEVTQTPSHQVTQMGQEVILRCVPISNHLYFYWYRQILGQKVEFLVSFYNNEISEKSEIFDDQFSVERPDGSNFTLKIRSTKLEDSAMYFCASSESGTGVDWNQPQHFGDGTRLSIL.

This clone was recorded a few times. This chain uses TRBV7-9 with TRBJ2-4; 7 bases fit TRBD1. The J segment lost 3 bases and the V segment lost 4 bases, leaving 6 bases of the junction unmatched. Germline V gives CDR1 SEHNR, CDR2 FQNEAQ (reference sequence). The CDR3 runs 15 residues. CDR3 sequence reads: CASSWTGTVKNIQYF. The CDR3 region has the DNA TGTGCCAGCAGCTGGACCGGGACAGTCAAAAACATTCAGTACTTC.

This chain joins TRBV19 and TRBJ2-3; D gene ambiguous. The CDR3 length is 15 residues. Germline values: CDR1 LNHDA, CDR2 SQIVND (reference sequence). Between the trimmed V and J ends, which lost 3 bases and 3 bases, there was a span of 13 bases. The CDR3, as DNA: TGTGCCAGTAGTATGGTCCAACCTAAGACAGATACGCAGTATTTT. Protein: CASSMVQPKTDTQYF.

The chain couples TRBV9 to TRBJ2-1; TRBD1 matches 8 bases. The CDR3 has 15 residues. After removal of 0 bases from V and 1 base from J, the junction contained 0 bases not matched to a gene. Germline V gene lookup returns CDR1 SGDLS and CDR2 YYNGEE. CDR3 DNA: TGTGCCAGCAGCGTAGACAGGGGGTCCTACAATGAGCAGTTCTTC. This gives the protein CASSVDRGSYNEQFF.

The chain joins TRBV11-3 to TRBJ1-1, with TRBD1 as a possible D gene (6 bases). Trimming removed 1 base from V and 1 base from J, with 10 bases in between. Germline CDR1 reads SGHNT; CDR2 reads YENEEA. The length of the CDR3 is 15 residues. CDR3 sequence reads: CASSLAATGNTEAFF. CDR3 in DNA: TGTGCCAGCAGCTTAGCTGCGACAGGGAACACTGAAGCTTTCTTT.

The chain is built from TRBV11-1 and TRBJ2-3; a weak D match, TRBD2 (6 bases). The CDR3 covers 15 residues. Per germline, CDR1 SGHAT and CDR2 FQDESV (reference sequence). Trimming took 5 bases from V and 4 from J, leaving 16 bases between them. The CDR3 spells CASSHWTGEADTQYF. The CDR3 DNA reads TGTGCCAGCAGCCATTGGACTGGGGAGGCAGATACGCAGTATTTT.

The chain carries TRBV14 and TRBJ2-7, with 8 nucleotides matching TRBD1. This CDR3 has 14 amino acids. The J segment lost 2 bases and the V segment lost 6 bases, leaving 6 bases of the junction unmatched. The germline CDR1 and CDR2 sequences are SGHDN and FVKESK. The CDR3 reads CASRSGQGPYEQYF. The CDR3 nucleotides are TGTGCCAGCAGGTCCGGACAGGGCCCCTACGAGCAGTACTTC.

The chain recombines TRBV19 with TRBJ1-5; perhaps TRBD1 as D (6 bases). The germline CDR1 and CDR2 sequences are LNHDA and SQIVND (reference sequence). V was cut by 7 bases and J by 7 bases, with 14 bases left in between. The CDR3 is 13 amino acids. The CDR3 loop reads CASTHQGSQPQHF. Here the CDR3 DNA reads TGTGCCAGTACCCATCAGGGGTCCCAGCCCCAGCATTTT.

The rearrangement joins TRBV28 to TRBJ1-5; D is undetermined. Per germline, CDR1 MDHEN and CDR2 SYDVKM. V was clipped by 3 bases and J by 11 bases, with 11 bases between them. The CDR3 is made up of 12 amino acids. The CDR3 here is CASSFPQESQHF. The CDR3 coding sequence is TGTGCCAGCAGTTTCCCCCAAGAGTCCCAGCATTTT.

Written as DNA, the CDR3 is TGTGCCAGCAGCCCTACTAGCGGGGGGGGCTCCTACGAGCAGTACTTC. Translated: CASSPTSGGGSYEQYF. The chain joins TRBV7-8 to TRBJ2-7; 13 bases line up with TRBD2. CDR3 size: 16 residues. V shed 5 bases and J 0 bases; nucleotides not matched to a gene: 4. Germline-derived CDR1 and CDR2 are SGHVS and FQNEAQ.